This T cell receptor beta chain was obtained from a study of human T cells and chemical hapten exposure. In the study overall: Each patch test put 0.01% DPC on the upper back, and results were read at 6 days. Patients, chiefly female, had alopecia areata, totalis or universalis.

Overall study results and limits: After DPC sensitization, TCRs above 1 in 1000 frequency showed no change. The study found expanded TCRs formed significantly more large CDR3 similarity clusters than controls.

Regarding time point: pre-sensitization, week 0. Described treatment: therapeutic diphenylcyclopropenone sensitization with weekly scalp DPC. There are a few counts of this clonotype. Its antigen is still unknown. TCRdb recomputed calls from the RACE reads with MiXCR, one row per CDR3 protein. The sample gives about 40,000 distinct CDR3 sequences, about 10% of which show up once; about 6% is in the top ten. From germline, CDR1 is DFQATT and CDR2 SNEGSKA (reference sequence). V was trimmed by 3 bases and J by 5 bases, leaving 11 bases between them. The CDR3 extends over 13 amino acids. The chain recombines TRBV20-1 with TRBJ2-1; possibly TRBD1 for D (5 bases). Sequenced here: whole blood, sampled in connection with sensitization to the hapten diphenylcyclopropenone (DPC). This TCR came from a man between 25 and 39 years old with alopecia areata. Some clones in this sample may be carry-over from other donors' samples. For the CDR3, the DNA is TGCAGTGCTAGGAGGCAGGGTAACAATGAGCAGTTCTTC. It specifies CSARRQGNNEQFF.